The sequence of this TCR beta chain was determined in a study of cytomegalovirus exposure and HLA in healthy donors. The junction had 4 bases not matched to a gene; V was cut back by 0 bases and J by 4 bases. This CDR3 is 16 amino acids long. The V gene's germline CDR1 is MNHEY and CDR2 SVGAGI. PCR primers comprised 60 Vbeta and 13 Jbeta primers. Study processing details: Tens of millions of unique TCR beta chains, roughly 11 million of them shared, were counted by a later analysis. Clones were read by immunoSEQ multiplex PCR, and TCRdb kept only the in-frame ones, dropping some. From that table come the V and J calls and clone size; the DNA was used to work out D and trimming. The sample lists under 200,000 clones, more than 70% occurring once.

The TCR was taken from a man aged 40-49 years in good health and CMV-seropositive. This chain joins TRBV6-5 and TRBJ2-2; TRBD2 aligns across 8 bases. Sequences were obtained from PBMCs. CDR3: CASSYSRGAPTGELFF. For the CDR3, the DNA is TGTGCCAGCAGTTACTCGCGGGGGGCGCCCACCGGGGAGCTGTTTTTT.